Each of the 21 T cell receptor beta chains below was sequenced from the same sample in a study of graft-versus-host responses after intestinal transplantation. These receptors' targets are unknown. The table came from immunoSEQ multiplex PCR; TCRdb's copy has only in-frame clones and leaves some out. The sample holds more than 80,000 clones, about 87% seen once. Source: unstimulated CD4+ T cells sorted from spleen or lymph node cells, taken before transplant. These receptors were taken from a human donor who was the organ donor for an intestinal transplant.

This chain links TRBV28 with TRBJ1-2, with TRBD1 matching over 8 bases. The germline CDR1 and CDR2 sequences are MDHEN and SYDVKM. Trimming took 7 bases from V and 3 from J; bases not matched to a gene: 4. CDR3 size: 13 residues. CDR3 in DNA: TGTGCCAGCACCTCAGGGGGCGACTATGGCTACACCTTC. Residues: CASTSGGDYGYTF.

CDR3 bases: TGTGCCAGCAGCTTACAGGTCAATGAGCAGTTCTTC. Its translation: CASSLQVNEQFF. The chain couples TRBV7-2 to TRBJ2-1; D gene uncertain. Germline CDR1 reads SGHTA; CDR2 reads FQGNSA. With 2 bases removed from V and 6 bases from J, the gap between germline ends came to 5 bases. This CDR3 comprises 12 residues.

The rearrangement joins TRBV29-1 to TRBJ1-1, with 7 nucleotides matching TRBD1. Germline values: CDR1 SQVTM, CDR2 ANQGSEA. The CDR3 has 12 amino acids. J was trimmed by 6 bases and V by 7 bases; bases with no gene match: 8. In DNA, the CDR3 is TGCAGCGCCGTGACAGGGATCCCTGAAGCTTTCTTT. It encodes CSAVTGIPEAFF.

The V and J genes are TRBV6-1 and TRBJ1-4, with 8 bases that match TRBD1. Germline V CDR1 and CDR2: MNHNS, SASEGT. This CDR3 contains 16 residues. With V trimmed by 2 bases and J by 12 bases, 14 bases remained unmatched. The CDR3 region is CASSETPAGGSLELFF. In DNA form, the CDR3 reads TGTGCCAGCAGTGAAACCCCCGCAGGGGGCTCTCTTGAACTGTTTTTT.

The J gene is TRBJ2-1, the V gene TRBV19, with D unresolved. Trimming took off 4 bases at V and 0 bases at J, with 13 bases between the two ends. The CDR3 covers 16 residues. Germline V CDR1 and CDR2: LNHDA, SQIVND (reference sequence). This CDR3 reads CASSRVESASYNEQFF. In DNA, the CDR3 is TGTGCCAGTAGTAGGGTGGAGTCCGCCTCCTACAATGAGCAGTTCTTC.

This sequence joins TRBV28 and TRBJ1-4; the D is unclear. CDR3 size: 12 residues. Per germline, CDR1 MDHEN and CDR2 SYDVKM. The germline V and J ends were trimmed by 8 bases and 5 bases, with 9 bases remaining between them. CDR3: CASPTRNEKLFF. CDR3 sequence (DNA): TGTGCCAGCCCGACACGGAATGAAAAACTGTTTTTT. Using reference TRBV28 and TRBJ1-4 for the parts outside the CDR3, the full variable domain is DVKVTQSSRYLVKRTGEKVFLECVQDMDHENMFWYRQDPGLGLRLIYFSYDVKMKEKGDIPEGYSVSREKKERFSLILESASTNQTSMYLCASPTRNEKLFFGSGTQLSVL.

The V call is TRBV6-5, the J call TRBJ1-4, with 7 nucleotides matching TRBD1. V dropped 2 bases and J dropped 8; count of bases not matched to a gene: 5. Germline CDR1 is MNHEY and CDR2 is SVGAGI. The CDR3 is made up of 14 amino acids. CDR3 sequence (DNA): TGTGCCAGCAGTTACACTCAGGGGGTAGAAAAACTGTTTTTT. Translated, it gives CASSYTQGVEKLFF.

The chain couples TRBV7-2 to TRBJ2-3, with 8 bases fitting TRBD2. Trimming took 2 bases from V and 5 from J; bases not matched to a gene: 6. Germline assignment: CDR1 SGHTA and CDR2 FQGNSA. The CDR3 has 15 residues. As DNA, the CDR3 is TGTGCCAGCAGCTTATCGACGGGAGGGGGAGATACGCAGTATTTT. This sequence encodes CASSLSTGGGDTQYF.

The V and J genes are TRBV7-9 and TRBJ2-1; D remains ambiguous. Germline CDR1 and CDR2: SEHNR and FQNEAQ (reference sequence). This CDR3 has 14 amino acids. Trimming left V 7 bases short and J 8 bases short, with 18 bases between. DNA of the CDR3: TGTGCCAGCACACGCCGCGCTTTCCTGGATGAGCAGTTCTTC. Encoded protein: CASTRRAFLDEQFF.

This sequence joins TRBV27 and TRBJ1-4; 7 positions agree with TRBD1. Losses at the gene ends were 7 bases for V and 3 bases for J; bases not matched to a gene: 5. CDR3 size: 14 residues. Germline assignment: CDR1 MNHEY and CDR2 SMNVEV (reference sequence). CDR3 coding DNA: TGTGCCAGCACCGACGGGACAGCTAATGAAAAACTGTTTTTT. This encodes CASTDGTANEKLFF. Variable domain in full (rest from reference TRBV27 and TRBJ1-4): EAQVTQNPRYLITVTGKKLTVTCSQNMNHEYMSWYRQDPGLGLRQIYYSMNVEVTDKGDVPEGYKVSRKEKRNFPLILESPSPNQTSLYFCASTDGTANEKLFFGSGTQLSVL.

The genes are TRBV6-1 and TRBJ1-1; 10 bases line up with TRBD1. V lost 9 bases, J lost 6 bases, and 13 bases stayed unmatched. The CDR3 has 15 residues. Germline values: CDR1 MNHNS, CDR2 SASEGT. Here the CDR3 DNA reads TGTGCCAGTAGCTCTCTCAGGGACAGGGGCCCTGAAGCTTTCTTT. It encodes CASSSLRDRGPEAFF.

The CDR3 DNA is TGCGCCAGCAGCTTGGGGGGACGGGGGGCTCTGATTCAAGAGACCCAGTACTTC. Translation gives CASSLGGRGALIQETQYF. The chain recombines TRBV5-1 with TRBJ2-5; the D gene is possibly TRBD2 (7 bases). Trimming pared 0 bases from V and 2 bases from J, leaving 20 bases between. Germline-derived CDR1 and CDR2 are SGHRS and YFSETQ. The CDR3 sequence is 18 residues long.

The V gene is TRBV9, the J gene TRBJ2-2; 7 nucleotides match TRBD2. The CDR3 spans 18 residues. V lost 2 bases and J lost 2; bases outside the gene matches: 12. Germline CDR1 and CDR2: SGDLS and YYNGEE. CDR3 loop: CASSVGGRLGGNTGELFF. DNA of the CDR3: TGTGCCAGCAGCGTCGGCGGGAGACTGGGGGGTAACACCGGGGAGCTGTTTTTT.

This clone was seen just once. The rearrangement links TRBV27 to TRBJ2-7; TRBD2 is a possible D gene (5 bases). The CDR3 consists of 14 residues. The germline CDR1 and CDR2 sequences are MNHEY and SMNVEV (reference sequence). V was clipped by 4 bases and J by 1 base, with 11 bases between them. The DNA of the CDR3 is TGTGCCAGCAGTTCGCGAGGGCGGTCCTACGAGCAGTACTTC. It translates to CASSSRGRSYEQYF.

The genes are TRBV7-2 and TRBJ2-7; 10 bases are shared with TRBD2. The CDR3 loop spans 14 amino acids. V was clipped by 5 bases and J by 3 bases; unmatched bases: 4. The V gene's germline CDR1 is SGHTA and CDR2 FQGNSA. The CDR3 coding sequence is TGTGCCAGCAGCAAGCGGGGGGGTGACTACGAGCAGTACTTC. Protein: CASSKRGGDYEQYF.

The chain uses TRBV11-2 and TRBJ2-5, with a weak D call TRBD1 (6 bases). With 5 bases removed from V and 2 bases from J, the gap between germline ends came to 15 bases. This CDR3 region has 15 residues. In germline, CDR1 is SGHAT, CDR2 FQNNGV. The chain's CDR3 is CASSHWTARQETQYF. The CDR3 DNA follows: TGTGCCAGCAGCCACTGGACAGCCAGGCAAGAGACCCAGTACTTC.

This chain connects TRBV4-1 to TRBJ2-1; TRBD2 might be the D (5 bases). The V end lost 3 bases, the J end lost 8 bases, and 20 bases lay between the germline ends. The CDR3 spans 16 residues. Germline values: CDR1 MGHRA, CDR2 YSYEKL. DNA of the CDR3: TGCGCCAGCAGCCAGGGAGCCTGGAGCGGACGTTATGAGCAGTTCTTC. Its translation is CASSQGAWSGRYEQFF.

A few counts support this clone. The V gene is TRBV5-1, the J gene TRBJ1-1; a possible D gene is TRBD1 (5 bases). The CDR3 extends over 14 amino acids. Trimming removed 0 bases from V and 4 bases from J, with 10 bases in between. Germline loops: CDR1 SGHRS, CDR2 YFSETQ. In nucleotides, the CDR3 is TGCGCCAGCAGCTTGGAGGGACTGAGCACTGAAGCTTTCTTT. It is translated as CASSLEGLSTEAFF.

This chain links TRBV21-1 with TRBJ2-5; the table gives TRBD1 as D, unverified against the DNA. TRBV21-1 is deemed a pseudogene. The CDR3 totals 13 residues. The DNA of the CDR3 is TGTGCCAGCAGCAAAGCGACAGGGCTAGAGCAGTACTTC. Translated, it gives CASSKATGLEQYF.

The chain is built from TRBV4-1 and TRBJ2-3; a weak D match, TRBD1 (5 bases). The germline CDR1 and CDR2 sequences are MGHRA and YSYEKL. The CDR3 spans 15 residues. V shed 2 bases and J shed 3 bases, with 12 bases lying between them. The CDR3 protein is CASSQPGSQTDTQYF. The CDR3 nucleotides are TGCGCCAGCAGCCAACCAGGGTCACAGACAGATACGCAGTATTTT.

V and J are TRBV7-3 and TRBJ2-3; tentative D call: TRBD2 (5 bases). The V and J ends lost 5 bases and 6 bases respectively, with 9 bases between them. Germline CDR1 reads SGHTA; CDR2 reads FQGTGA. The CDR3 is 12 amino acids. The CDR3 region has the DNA TGTGCCAGCAGCCCGGGGTCGGATACGCAGTATTTT. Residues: CASSPGSDTQYF.